What follows is one T cell receptor beta chain and its context. Germline V gene sequence: CDR1 MDHEN, CDR2 SYDVKM. The CDR3 spans 12 residues. The source of the sample is a study of regulatory T cells in long-lasting Graves disease. Relying on iRepertoire HTBI primers and Arm-PCR of CDR3 regions, the team built TCR beta libraries. From the multiplex PCR reads, TCRdb called clonotypes with MiXCR, one entry per CDR3 protein. The sample yields fewer than 350,000 distinct CDR3 sequences, about 20% seen once. Time point defined: newly diagnosed GD, antithyroid drugs for less than 3 months. PBMCs provided the RNA from which the TCR library was made.

The chain recombines TRBV28 with TRBJ2-7; 8 bases line up with TRBD2. This TCR came from a female donor with Graves disease. The source was peripheral blood mononuclear cells (PBMCs), collected at new diagnosis, from a patient treated with antithyroid drugs. The CDR3, as DNA: TGTGCGGTAGCGGGGACCACGAGGGAGCAGTACTTC. As protein: CAVAGTTREQYF.